This TCR beta chain is drawn from a study of regulatory T cells in long-lasting Graves disease. For TCR beta, libraries came from iRepertoire HTBI primers and Arm-PCR of CDR3 regions. TCRdb itself ran the multiplex PCR reads through MiXCR, one entry per CDR3 protein. The sample has roughly 450,000 distinct CDR3 sequences; 22% are singletons. On this clonotype itself: Its antigen is still unknown.

Trimming took off 2 bases at V and 8 bases at J, with 19 bases between the two ends. This CDR3 spans 17 amino acids. Germline CDR1 reads SGHTA; CDR2 reads FQGNSA. The study, taken as a whole, reports: The persistent group shared around 3,000 public clonotypes, more than the roughly 990 shared by new patients.

Documented time point: persistent/refractory GD, antithyroid drugs over 5 years with positive TRAb. Isolated PBMC RNA provided the starting material for the TCR library. The sequence derives from a female donor with Graves disease. The chain is built from TRBV7-2 and TRBJ1-6; D may be TRBD1 (5 bases). The specimen comprised peripheral blood mononuclear cells (PBMCs), sampled when the disease was refractory, from a patient treated with antithyroid drugs. CDR3 DNA: TGTGCCAGCAGCTTATGGACCGGGACCCAGGCAGATTCACCCCTCCACTTT. Translation gives CASSLWTGTQADSPLHF.